The 22 T cell receptor beta chains reported below all come from one sample, sequenced in a study of early T cells in non-severe SARS-CoV-2 infection. TCRdb reanalysed the 5' RACE reads using MiXCR and keeps one entry per CDR3 protein. This sample has 54,000 or so distinct CDR3 sequences; 5.6% occur once, and the top ten carry 6.8%. Sequencing was carried out using whole blood. These receptors were obtained from an adult who was a healthcare worker with PCR-confirmed SARS-CoV-2 infection or an uninfected control (not recorded which).

A word on this clonotype: Just one base apart from a much larger clone, this may be a read error. This chain connects TRBV7-9 to TRBJ2-7; D unresolved. From germline, CDR1 is SEHNR and CDR2 FQNEAQ (reference sequence). This CDR3 comprises 11 residues. The CDR3, as DNA: TGTGCCAGCAGCTTGGACGGCGAGCGGTACTTC. The encoded protein is CASSLDGERYF.

The sample holds many counts of this clonotype. The CDR3 DNA reads TGCAGTGCTACTCCCGGGACAGGGAGGTCACCCCTCCACTTT. Amino acid sequence: CSATPGTGRSPLHF. The chain uses TRBV20-1 and TRBJ1-6; 9 nucleotides align to TRBD1. The CDR3 loop spans 14 amino acids. V shed 4 bases, J shed 10 bases, and the junction held 8 bases outside the gene matches. Germline V gene lookup returns CDR1 DFQATT and CDR2 SNEGSKA (reference sequence).

This clonotype was found many times. This chain joins TRBV5-1 and TRBJ1-4; no clear D. Germline CDR1 and CDR2: SGHRS and YFSETQ. V shed 0 bases and J shed 10 bases, with 13 bases lying between them. The CDR3 length is 14 residues. The CDR3 reads CASSLEDGGGKLFF. In DNA form, the CDR3 reads TGCGCCAGCAGCTTGGAGGACGGCGGCGGAAAACTGTTTTTT.

This clonotype has a count of ten or more. The chain carries TRBV12-3 or TRBV12-4 and TRBJ2-3; D may be TRBD2 (7 bases). There are 14 residues in the CDR3. V lost 0 bases and J 5 bases, leaving 9 bases between the germline ends. This chain's CDR3 is CASSLAGGGDTQYF. The CDR3 region has the DNA TGTGCCAGCAGTTTAGCGGGAGGGGGAGATACGCAGTATTTT.

Ten or more counts support this clonotype. J is TRBJ2-1 and V is TRBV19; 7 bases are a match to TRBD2. Trimming at V came to 3 bases and at J to 2 bases, leaving 4 bases not matched to a gene. This CDR3 has 15 residues. Per the germline V gene, CDR1 is LNHDA and CDR2 is SQIVND (reference sequence). The CDR3, as DNA: TGTGCCAGTAGTATCGGGAGCGGGGCCTACAATGAGCAGTTCTTC. The encoded protein is CASSIGSGAYNEQFF.

The V and J genes are TRBV29-1 and TRBJ2-7; the D gene is possibly TRBD1 (5 bases). Germline V lookup: CDR1 SQVTM, CDR2 ANQGSEA. V lost 7 bases and J lost 3, with 10 bases in between. This CDR3 has 11 residues. Here the CDR3 reads CSGKGVYEQYF. CDR3 nucleotide sequence: TGCAGCGGAAAAGGGGTCTACGAGCAGTACTTC.

A few counts support this clonotype. The V gene is TRBV12-3 or TRBV12-4, the J gene TRBJ1-5; the match to TRBD1 covers 8 bases. The CDR3 has 13 amino acids. Unmatched junction bases numbered 1, after V lost 2 bases and J lost 7 bases. The CDR3 here is CASSLQGAQPQHF. The CDR3 bases are TGTGCCAGCAGTTTACAGGGGGCACAGCCCCAGCATTTT.

This clonotype showed up many times. This sequence joins TRBV12-3 or TRBV12-4 and TRBJ1-5; no definite D call. The V gene lost 0 bases and the J gene lost 1 base, with 7 bases spanning the gap. This CDR3 has 15 residues. Here the CDR3 reads CASSLAQESNQPQHF. The CDR3 DNA is TGTGCCAGCAGTTTAGCGCAGGAGAGCAATCAGCCCCAGCATTTT.

This clonotype was seen repeatedly, ten times or more. This chain connects TRBV6-5 to TRBJ2-1, with D perhaps matching TRBD2 (6 bases). CDR1 and CDR2 (germline): MNHEY, SVGAGI. This CDR3 has 16 residues. Trimming stripped 5 bases from V and 0 bases from J, with 14 bases between. CDR3 residues: CASSVLLASSYNEQFF. Written as DNA, the CDR3 is TGTGCCAGCAGTGTTCTTCTAGCGAGCTCCTACAATGAGCAGTTCTTC.

The table lists this clonotype with many counts. This chain links TRBV7-9 with TRBJ2-4, with 7 nucleotides matching TRBD2. V lost 5 bases to trimming and J lost 0 bases; unmatched junction nucleotides: 7. The CDR3 length is 16 residues. Germline V gene lookup returns CDR1 SEHNR and CDR2 FQNEAQ (reference sequence). The CDR3 loop reads CASSPTSALAKNIQYF. The CDR3 DNA reads TGTGCCAGCAGCCCAACTAGCGCTCTAGCCAAAAACATTCAGTACTTC.

V usage is TRBV5-1 and J usage is TRBJ1-1; a weak D match, TRBD1 (5 bases). The germline V gene encodes CDR1 SGHRS and CDR2 YFSETQ. The germline V and J ends were trimmed by 0 bases and 0 bases, with 12 bases remaining between them. The CDR3 length is 16 residues. In nucleotides, the CDR3 is TGCGCCAGCAGCTTGGAAGTCGGCAGGGTGAACACTGAAGCTTTCTTT. Amino acids: CASSLEVGRVNTEAFF.

This clonotype was counted at least ten times. V usage is TRBV2 and J usage is TRBJ2-3; D possibly corresponds to TRBD1 (6 bases). CDR1 is SNHLY and CDR2 is FYNNEI in the germline V gene. V was shortened by 8 bases and J by 3 bases, with 21 bases between the two germline ends. CDR3 length: 16 residues. CDR3 protein: CASQGRIRVGTDTQYF. CDR3 DNA: TGTGCCAGCCAGGGGCGGATAAGGGTCGGGACAGATACGCAGTATTTT.

The table lists this clonotype with a few counts. The rearrangement joins TRBV6-5 to TRBJ2-7, with D tentatively TRBD1 (6 bases). Trimming left V 6 bases short and J 7 bases short, with 10 bases between. CDR1 and CDR2 (germline): MNHEY, SVGAGI. This CDR3 is 11 amino acids long. CDR3 in amino acids: CASRNTGEQYF. CDR3 nucleotide sequence: TGTGCCAGCAGGAATACAGGGGAGCAGTACTTC.

In this sample, this clonotype turned up a few times. The chain combines TRBV6-5 with TRBJ2-4, with D possibly being TRBD1 (6 bases). The germline CDR1 and CDR2 sequences are MNHEY and SVGAGI. The CDR3 covers 16 residues. With 6 bases removed from V and 2 bases from J, the gap between germline ends came to 17 bases. The CDR3 here is CASRPIQGFTKNIQYF. In DNA, the CDR3 is TGTGCCAGCAGACCTATCCAGGGGTTTACCAAAAACATTCAGTACTTC.

This clonotype showed up just a few times. Here the CDR3 DNA reads TGTGCTAGTGGACTGAAGCCAGATACGCAGTATTTT. As protein: CASGLKPDTQYF. The V gene is TRBV12-5, the J gene TRBJ2-3, with D hard to call. Germline CDR1 and CDR2: LGHNT and FRNRAP. This CDR3 comprises 12 residues. V lost 6 bases, J lost 4 bases, and 8 bases lay in between.

This clonotype was picked up many times. Written as DNA, the CDR3 is TGTGCCAGCAGTCCCTTGGTCTCGGAGCTGTTTTTT. Encoded protein: CASSPLVSELFF. The chain is built from TRBV12-3 or TRBV12-4 and TRBJ2-2; no definite D call. The length of the CDR3 is 12 residues. V was cut by 5 bases and J by 10 bases, with 11 bases left in between.

In this sample, this clonotype turned up many times. This rearrangement joins TRBV6-6 to TRBJ2-7, with D unclear. Trimming cost V 2 bases and J 4 bases, with 9 bases left between them. The germline V gene encodes CDR1 MNHNY and CDR2 SVGAGI (reference sequence). The CDR3 totals 13 residues. CDR3 in DNA: TGTGCCAGCAGTTACCATGACGGGTACGAGCAGTACTTC. It translates to CASSYHDGYEQYF.

This clonotype occurred many times. This chain links TRBV19 with TRBJ1-4; the D gene is possibly TRBD1 (6 bases). V was clipped by 4 bases and J by 11 bases, with 17 bases between them. Germline V lookup: CDR1 LNHDA, CDR2 SQIVND (reference sequence). The CDR3 contains 14 residues. CDR3 residues: CASSTPEQGGKLFF. CDR3 DNA: TGTGCCAGTAGTACACCTGAACAGGGCGGGAAACTGTTTTTT.

This clonotype was detected many times. The chain employs TRBV29-1 and TRBJ2-1; a possible D gene is TRBD1 (5 bases). In germline, CDR1 is SQVTM, CDR2 ANQGSEA. Trimming stripped 3 bases from V and 5 bases from J, with 14 bases between. The CDR3 covers 14 residues. CDR3 nucleotides: TGCAGCGTTGATCAACAGGACCTTAACAATGAGCAGTTCTTC. This codes for CSVDQQDLNNEQFF.

This clonotype has a count of ten or more. The chain joins TRBV12-5 to TRBJ1-2; possibly TRBD1 for D (5 bases). CDR3 length: 16 residues. The V and J ends lost 0 bases and 4 bases respectively, with 15 bases between them. Germline CDR1 reads LGHNT; CDR2 reads FRNRAP. CDR3 residues: CASGLVRPRDSYGYTF. In DNA form, the CDR3 reads TGTGCTAGTGGTTTGGTCCGACCCCGAGACAGCTATGGCTACACCTTC.

This clonotype has ten or more counts. One end of the junction is discordant with germline, which a read error may explain. The chain recombines TRBV27 with TRBJ1-6; possibly TRBD1 for D (5 bases). The germline CDR1 and CDR2 sequences are MNHEY and SMNVEV (reference sequence). There are 15 residues in the CDR3. Written as DNA, the CDR3 is TGTGCCAGCAGTCCCTGGGGGTCCCTATTATCACGCCTCCACTTT. Its protein is CASSPWGSLLSRLHF.

The chain has TRBV12-3 or TRBV12-4 and TRBJ2-5; TRBD2 aligns across 7 bases. CDR3 length equals 13 residues. After removal of 8 bases from V and 5 bases from J, the junction contained 8 bases not matched to a gene. CDR3 in DNA: TGTGCCAGCTCCTGGGAGGGTGGGGAGACCCAGTACTTC. Translating it yields CASSWEGGETQYF.